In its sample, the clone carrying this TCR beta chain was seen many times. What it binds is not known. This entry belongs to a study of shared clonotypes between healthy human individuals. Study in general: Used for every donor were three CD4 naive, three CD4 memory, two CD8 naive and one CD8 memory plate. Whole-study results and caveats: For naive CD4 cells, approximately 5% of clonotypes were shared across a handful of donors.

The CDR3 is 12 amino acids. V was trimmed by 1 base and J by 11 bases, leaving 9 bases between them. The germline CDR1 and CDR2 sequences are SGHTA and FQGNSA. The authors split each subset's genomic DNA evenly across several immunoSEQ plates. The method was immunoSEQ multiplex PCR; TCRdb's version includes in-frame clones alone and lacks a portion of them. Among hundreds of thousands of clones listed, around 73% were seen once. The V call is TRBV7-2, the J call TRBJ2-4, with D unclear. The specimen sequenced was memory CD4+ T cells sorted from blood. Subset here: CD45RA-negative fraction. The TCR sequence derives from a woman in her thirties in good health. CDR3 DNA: TGTGCCAGCAGCTTAGGAGTGGCCGTTCAGTACTTC. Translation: CASSLGVAVQYF.